The clone carrying this T cell receptor (beta chain) was found many times. Its antigen is as yet unknown. This beta chain is an off-target read within a library intended for alpha chains, so its frequency means little. This entry is derived from a study of spatial heterogeneity in lung cancer. Study-level points and caveats: In tumors, expanded intratumoral alpha and beta TCR counts tracked mutation counts. Beta chains had an estimated 13% coverage of tumor T cells, and alpha chains had roughly 7%.

Noted time point: sample taken at primary tumor resection. Frozen PBMC, nontumor lung or tumor provided whole RNA, which was sequenced unsorted. MiXCR was run by TCRdb on the 5' RACE reads, yielding one entry per CDR3 protein. The sample includes about 18,000 distinct CDR3 sequences, approximately 9.5% of them seen just once. Per the germline V gene, CDR1 is SGHVS and CDR2 is FQNEAQ. V was shortened by 3 bases and J by 2 bases, with 13 bases between the two germline ends. The CDR3 spans 15 residues. The rearrangement joins TRBV7-8 to TRBJ2-5, with a weak D call TRBD1 (6 bases). The sequences come from lung tumor tissue, collected at surgery. The clonotype was recovered from a female donor with early-stage non-small cell lung cancer. CDR3 nucleotide sequence: TGTGCCAGCAGCTTCTCTTGGACAGAGCAAGAGACCCAGTACTTC. Translating it yields CASSFSWTEQETQYF.